Listed below are T cell receptor beta chains from one sample, sequenced in a study of cytomegalovirus exposure and HLA in healthy donors. The method was immunoSEQ multiplex PCR; TCRdb's version includes in-frame clones alone and lacks a portion of them. The table includes some 190,000 clones, about 77% detected once. The sample taken for sequencing was PBMCs. The receptors were sampled from a female donor in good health and CMV-seronegative. CDR3s include the opening cysteine and the closing phenylalanine or tryptophan. A D gene is named only where the DNA matches it firmly. A row's size may be missing; if present it is once, few, many or a size class.

V gene: TRBV2; clone size: .; D gene: .; J gene: TRBJ1-4; CDR3 DNA: TGTGCCAGCAGTCCTCGGGAAAAACTGTTTTTT; CDR3 protein: CASSPREKLFF
V gene: TRBV29-1; clone size: .; D gene: TRBD1; J gene: TRBJ1-1; CDR3 DNA: TGCAGCGTTCGGTATAGGGGGCGGGGGGTCACTGAAGCTTTCTTT; CDR3 protein: CSVRYRGRGVTEAFF
V gene: TRBV7-6; clone size: .; D gene: TRBD2; J gene: TRBJ2-1; CDR3 DNA: TGTGCCAGCAGCTTAGAGTCTAGCGGGAGATATGAGCAGTTCTTC; CDR3 protein: CASSLESSGRYEQFF
V gene: TRBV28; clone size: .; D gene: TRBD1; J gene: TRBJ2-7; CDR3 DNA: TGTGCCAGCAGTTTGGTCCGGGACAGGGAGCAGTACTTC; CDR3 protein: CASSLVRDREQYF
V gene: TRBV12-5; clone size: .; D gene: .; J gene: TRBJ2-7; CDR3 DNA: TGTGCTAGTGGTTCCGTATACGAGCAGTACTTC; CDR3 protein: CASGSVYEQYF
V gene: TRBV19; clone size: .; D gene: TRBD1; J gene: TRBJ1-4; CDR3 DNA: TGTGCCAGTACTCCGACAGGGGGAGGAGAAAAACTGTTTTTT; CDR3 protein: CASTPTGGGEKLFF
V gene: TRBV6-5; clone size: .; D gene: .; J gene: TRBJ1-4; CDR3 DNA: TGTGCCAGCAGTTACTCGTTTAGTGAAAAACTGTTTTTT; CDR3 protein: CASSYSFSEKLFF
V gene: TRBV5-1; clone size: .; D gene: TRBD1; J gene: TRBJ1-1; CDR3 DNA: TGCGCCAGCAGCTCAGTCCCGGGACAGGGGATCACTGAAGCTTTCTTT; CDR3 protein: CASSSVPGQGITEAFF
V gene: TRBV27; clone size: .; D gene: TRBD1; J gene: TRBJ2-1; CDR3 DNA: TGTGCCAGCAGTTTATTAGGGACAGGGACCAATGAGCAGTTCTTC; CDR3 protein: CASSLLGTGTNEQFF
V gene: TRBV4-3; clone size: .; D gene: TRBD1; J gene: TRBJ1-5; CDR3 DNA: TGCGCCAGCAGCCAAGAGCACAGGGGTAGCAATCAGCCCCAGCATTTT; CDR3 protein: CASSQEHRGSNQPQHF
V gene: TRBV19; clone size: .; D gene: .; J gene: TRBJ1-1; CDR3 DNA: TGTGCCAGCTCACCCTGGGGGGGCAACACTGAAGCTTTCTTT; CDR3 protein: CASSPWGGNTEAFF
V gene: TRBV5-5; clone size: .; D gene: .; J gene: TRBJ1-2; CDR3 DNA: TGTGCCAGCAGCTTGAATCCAGGGGCTAACTATGGCTACACCTTC; CDR3 protein: CASSLNPGANYGYTF
V gene: TRBV29-1; clone size: .; D gene: TRBD1; J gene: TRBJ2-1; CDR3 DNA: TGCAGCGTCCGGGACAGCTACAATGAGCAGTTCTTC; CDR3 protein: CSVRDSYNEQFF
V gene: TRBV11-2; clone size: .; D gene: .; J gene: TRBJ1-1; CDR3 DNA: TGTGCCAGCAGCAAATGGGGGCAGACGATGGCTGAAGCTTTCTTT; CDR3 protein: CASSKWGQTMAEAFF
V gene: TRBV2; clone size: .; D gene: .; J gene: TRBJ2-3; CDR3 DNA: TGTGCCAGCAGTGTAATTAGCGGCACAGATACGCAGTATTTT; CDR3 protein: CASSVISGTDTQYF
V gene: TRBV5-1; clone size: .; D gene: .; J gene: TRBJ2-7; CDR3 DNA: TGCGCCAGCAGCTTGGTAGGTAGGGGCCCACTGGACGAGCAGTACTTC; CDR3 protein: CASSLVGRGPLDEQYF
V gene: TRBV2; clone size: .; D gene: .; J gene: TRBJ1-4; CDR3 DNA: TGTGCCAGCAAGTTGAGCAGGGGATATGAAAAACTGTTTTTT; CDR3 protein: CASKLSRGYEKLFF
V gene: TRBV5-1; clone size: .; D gene: .; J gene: TRBJ2-7; CDR3 DNA: TGCGCCAGCAGCCTCTCCGGGACAACTACCTACGAGCAGTACTTC; CDR3 protein: CASSLSGTTTYEQYF
V gene: TRBV6-1; clone size: .; D gene: .; J gene: TRBJ2-7; CDR3 DNA: TGTGCCAGCAGTGCAGCCTACGAGCAGTACTTC; CDR3 protein: CASSAAYEQYF
V gene: TRBV29-1; clone size: .; D gene: TRBD1; J gene: TRBJ2-7; CDR3 DNA: TGCAGCGTTGACAAGGGGGCGCTCGACGAGCAGTACTTC; CDR3 protein: CSVDKGALDEQYF
V gene: TRBV5-1; clone size: .; D gene: TRBD2; J gene: TRBJ2-7; CDR3 DNA: TGCGCCAGCAGGACGGGACTAGCGGGCTCCTACGAGCAGTACTTC; CDR3 protein: CASRTGLAGSYEQYF
V gene: TRBV5-1; clone size: .; D gene: TRBD1; J gene: TRBJ1-3; CDR3 DNA: TGCGCCAGCAGTTTACAGGGGGCGGCATCTGGAAACACCATATATTTT; CDR3 protein: CASSLQGAASGNTIYF
V gene: TRBV25-1; clone size: few; D gene: .; J gene: TRBJ1-1; CDR3 DNA: TGTGCCAGCAGTGCGGGGGGCGGAGGGAGACGGGCTGAAGCTTTCTTT; CDR3 protein: CASSAGGGGRRAEAFF
V gene: TRBV19; clone size: .; D gene: .; J gene: TRBJ1-2; CDR3 DNA: TGTGCCAGTAGAGTCGCGACAGGTCTGACTAACTATGGCTACACCTTC; CDR3 protein: CASRVATGLTNYGYTF
V gene: TRBV5-4; clone size: .; D gene: TRBD2; J gene: TRBJ2-7; CDR3 DNA: TGTGCCAGCAGCCCGCTCGCGGGACCGGGAGGTTCGTACGAGCAGTACTTC; CDR3 protein: CASSPLAGPGGSYEQYF
V gene: TRBV7-9; clone size: .; D gene: .; J gene: TRBJ2-3; CDR3 DNA: TGTGCCAGCAGCTTAACGGGGTACACAGATACGCAGTATTTT; CDR3 protein: CASSLTGYTDTQYF
V gene: TRBV2; clone size: .; D gene: .; J gene: TRBJ1-1; CDR3 DNA: TGTGCCAGCAGTATGCAGGGGAACACTGAAGCTTTCTTT; CDR3 protein: CASSMQGNTEAFF
V gene: TRBV19; clone size: few; D gene: TRBD1; J gene: TRBJ1-1; CDR3 DNA: TGTGCCAGTAGCCCCGACAGGGGGTACACTGAAGCTTTCTTT; CDR3 protein: CASSPDRGYTEAFF
V gene: TRBV6-4; clone size: .; D gene: TRBD2; J gene: TRBJ2-7; CDR3 DNA: TGTGCCAGCAGTGACGAGGGTTGGCTAGCGGGGGGATGTACCTACGAGCAGTACTTC; CDR3 protein: CASSDEGWLAGGCTYEQYF
V gene: TRBV19; clone size: .; D gene: TRBD1; J gene: TRBJ2-6; CDR3 DNA: TGTGCCAGTATTCCAGGGGGCGTTGGGGCCAACGTCCTGACTTTC; CDR3 protein: CASIPGGVGANVLTF
V gene: TRBV7-3; clone size: .; D gene: TRBD2; J gene: TRBJ2-3; CDR3 DNA: TGTGCCAGCAGCCCACTAGCGGGAGGGCCGGCAGATACGCAGTATTTT; CDR3 protein: CASSPLAGGPADTQYF
V gene: TRBV6-5; clone size: .; D gene: TRBD2; J gene: TRBJ2-7; CDR3 DNA: TGTGCCAGCAGTGAGGGACTAGCGGGTTACGAGCAGTACTTC; CDR3 protein: CASSEGLAGYEQYF